A single sample gave rise to the 29 T cell receptor beta chains below, sequenced in a study of radiotherapy plus CTLA-4 blockade in lung cancer. The table came from immunoSEQ multiplex PCR; TCRdb's copy has only in-frame clones and leaves some out. The repertoire has 55,000 to 80,000 clones, about 80% of them found once; the top ten carry under 9%. Sample: peripheral blood, taken from a patient treated with radiotherapy plus ipilimumab. These receptor sequences come from a human donor with non-small cell lung cancer who had a complete response to radiotherapy plus ipilimumab.

This rearrangement joins TRBV19 to TRBJ2-3; 10 nucleotides align to TRBD1. V shed 8 bases, J shed 3 bases, and the junction held 5 bases outside the gene matches. Germline-derived CDR1 and CDR2 are LNHDA and SQIVND (reference sequence). The length of the CDR3 is 14 residues. CDR3 coding DNA: TGTGCCAGTTCCGGGACAGGGGAGACAGATACGCAGTATTTT. It specifies CASSGTGETDTQYF.

The chain joins TRBV5-1 to TRBJ2-1; 13 bases map to TRBD2. The CDR3 runs to 19 residues. Germline V CDR1 and CDR2: SGHRS, YFSETQ. V lost 3 bases to trimming and J lost 0 bases; unmatched junction nucleotides: 9. The CDR3 DNA reads TGCGCCAGCAGCTCGGGGACTAGCGGGGCCCAAAGCTCCTACAATGAGCAGTTCTTC. Protein: CASSSGTSGAQSSYNEQFF.

The chain carries TRBV30 and TRBJ1-1, with a weak D call TRBD1 (6 bases). The CDR3 runs 12 residues. Germline assignment: CDR1 GTSNPN and CDR2 SVGIG (reference sequence). V dropped 3 bases and J dropped 4 bases, with 9 bases sitting between them. Written as DNA, the CDR3 is TGTGCCTGGAGACAGGGACGCACTGAAGCTTTCTTT. Translating gives CAWRQGRTEAFF.

The chain employs TRBV5-4 and TRBJ1-2; 7 bases agree with TRBD1. V lost 2 bases, J lost 7 bases, and 5 bases stayed unmatched. The length of the CDR3 is 13 residues. The germline V gene has CDR1 SGHNT and CDR2 YYREEE (reference sequence). The CDR3 nucleotides are TGTGCCAGCAGCTTTAGGGGGCAGGGTGGCTACACCTTC. Residues: CASSFRGQGGYTF.

Comments on this clone: The junction and the germline gene differ at one end; a read error may be behind it. The rearrangement links TRBV7-7 to TRBJ2-1; 8 nucleotides align to TRBD1. The CDR3 runs to 16 residues. Germline CDR1 and CDR2: SSHAT and FNYEAQ (reference sequence). The CDR3 is CASSPTGQGLYNEQFF. The CDR3 DNA sequence: TGTGCTAGCAGCCCCACAGGACAGGGACTCTACAATGAGCAGTTCTTC.

A few counts support this clone. The chain is built from TRBV9 and TRBJ2-5; possible D gene TRBD2, 7 bases. This CDR3 region has 15 residues. The V end was cut by 8 bases, the J end by 0 bases, with 17 bases between. Per germline, CDR1 SGDLS and CDR2 YYNGEE. This CDR3 is CASGRGGVYQETQYF. For the CDR3, the DNA is TGTGCCAGTGGAAGGGGGGGCGTGTACCAAGAGACCCAGTACTTC.

The chain uses TRBV5-8 and TRBJ2-3; D not certain. The CDR3 extends over 15 amino acids. The V and J ends lost 6 bases and 4 bases respectively, with 18 bases between them. CDR1 and CDR2 from the germline V gene are SGHTS and YDEGEE. The CDR3 loop reads CASTPKLWEADTQYF. For the CDR3, the DNA is TGTGCCAGCACCCCGAAGCTCTGGGAAGCAGATACGCAGTATTTT.

The chain has TRBV6-5 and TRBJ1-1, with a weak D call TRBD1 (6 bases). The germline V gene has CDR1 MNHEY and CDR2 SVGAGI. V was shortened by 6 bases and J by 4 bases, with 18 bases between the two germline ends. The CDR3 runs 15 residues. Here the CDR3 reads CASSHTGQPGTEAFF. CDR3 nucleotides: TGTGCCAGCAGCCACACCGGACAGCCGGGCACTGAAGCTTTCTTT.

The chain joins TRBV7-9 to TRBJ1-3; D remains unclear. The CDR3 sequence is 16 residues long. V lost 0 bases to trimming and J lost 0 bases, with 9 bases between them. Germline lookup yields CDR1 SEHNR and CDR2 FQNEAQ (reference sequence). In DNA, the CDR3 is TGTGCCAGCAGCTTAGCGTCCGGGTTCTCTGGAAACACCATATATTTT. Its translation: CASSLASGFSGNTIYF. The variable domain in full, with the rest retrieved from reference TRBV7-9 and TRBJ1-3, is DTGVSQNPRHKITKRGQNVTFRCDPISEHNRLYWYRQTLGQGPEFLTYFQNEAQLEKSRLLSDRFSAERPKGSFSTLEIQRTEQGDSAMYLCASSLASGFSGNTIYFGEGSWLTVV.

CDR3 region: CASREDLRTEAFF. CDR3 nucleotides: TGTGCCAGTAGAGAGGACTTGAGAACTGAAGCTTTCTTT. The chain is built from TRBV19 and TRBJ1-1; D gene uncertain. The ends were cut back, 6 bases at V and 5 bases at J, with 13 bases in the middle. CDR1 is LNHDA, CDR2 SQIVND, per germline (reference sequence). CDR3 length: 13 amino acids.

The V and J genes are TRBV18 and TRBJ2-4; maybe TRBD2 (6 bases). The CDR3 covers 17 residues. CDR1 KGHSH and CDR2 LQKENI come from the germline V gene. V was trimmed by 2 bases and J by 0 bases, leaving 14 bases between them. CDR3 in DNA: TGTGCCAGCTCACCAGGGGGAGGAGACAGAGCCAAAAACATTCAGTACTTC. This gives the protein CASSPGGGDRAKNIQYF.

The V call is TRBV2, the J call TRBJ1-2, with 8 bases matching TRBD1. Germline CDR1 reads SNHLY; CDR2 reads FYNNEI. This CDR3 spans 16 amino acids. V shed 6 bases and J 5 bases; nucleotides not matched to a gene: 14. The CDR3 bases are TGTGCCAGCAGGAAATTCGGGACAGGAAAGATTTATGGCTACACCTTC. It yields the protein CASRKFGTGKIYGYTF.

The chain carries TRBV6-1 and TRBJ2-2; a weak D match, TRBD2 (6 bases). This CDR3 has 15 residues. Trimming cost V 4 bases and J 5 bases, with 14 bases left between them. Looked up from germline, CDR1 is MNHNS and CDR2 is SASEGT. CDR3 in DNA: TGTGCCAGCAGTGCCCAGTGGGGGAGGACCGGGGAGCTGTTTTTT. Translating gives CASSAQWGRTGELFF.

This chain connects TRBV7-9 to TRBJ1-5; D unclear. The CDR3 extends over 15 amino acids. Germline V gives CDR1 SEHNR, CDR2 FQNEAQ (reference sequence). The V gene lost 4 bases and the J gene lost 0 bases, with 10 bases spanning the gap. The CDR3 DNA reads TGTGCCAGCAGCTCCGGAGGGATTAGCAATCAGCCCCAGCATTTT. Amino acid sequence: CASSSGGISNQPQHF.

V is TRBV5-1 and J is TRBJ2-6; D may be TRBD1 (6 bases). The CDR3 is 16 amino acids. Germline V CDR1 and CDR2: SGHRS, YFSETQ. V was trimmed by 0 bases and J by 4 bases, leaving 11 bases between them. The CDR3 DNA sequence: TGCGCCAGCAGCTTGGATGGGGGCGCAGGGGCCAACGTCCTGACTTTC. Translation gives CASSLDGGAGANVLTF.

This clone came up once. The rearrangement uses TRBV14 and TRBJ2-4, with D possibly TRBD2 on 6 matching bases. This CDR3 has 15 residues. Looked up from germline, CDR1 is SGHDN and CDR2 is FVKESK. Trimming took 3 bases from V and 9 from J, leaving 18 bases between them. The CDR3 loop reads CASSQLGAGRGIQYF. CDR3 sequence (DNA): TGTGCCAGCAGCCAGTTAGGGGCGGGAAGGGGCATTCAGTACTTC.

The gene calls are TRBV27 and TRBJ2-5; 8 bases are shared with TRBD2. CDR3 length: 15 amino acids. Germline loops: CDR1 MNHEY, CDR2 SMNVEV (reference sequence). J gave up 2 bases and V 7 bases, and 9 bases lay outside the gene matches. The CDR3 here is CASNPNGGGQETQYF. The CDR3 DNA sequence: TGTGCCAGCAACCCTAACGGCGGGGGGCAAGAGACCCAGTACTTC.

The J gene is TRBJ2-3, the V gene TRBV27; D is perhaps TRBD1 (6 bases). Germline-derived CDR1 and CDR2 are MNHEY and SMNVEV (reference sequence). The ends were cut back, 4 bases at V and 2 bases at J, with 16 bases in the middle. The CDR3 is 16 residues long. Here the CDR3 DNA reads TGTGCCAGCAGTTCCCCCTCGACAGGATTCACAGATACGCAGTATTTT. Translation: CASSSPSTGFTDTQYF.

The chain has TRBV6-4 and TRBJ2-7, with TRBD1 as a possible D gene (5 bases). V shed 3 bases and J shed 3 bases, with 12 bases lying between them. The V gene's germline CDR1 is MRHNA and CDR2 SNTAGT. The CDR3 loop spans 14 amino acids. CDR3 residues: CASSEKGNRYEQYV. The CDR3 DNA reads TGTGCCAGCAGTGAAAAGGGGAACCGCTACGAGCAGTACGTC.

Points on this clone: Other DNA sequences from this sample encode an identical CDR3 as well. This rearrangement joins TRBV30 to TRBJ1-1, with D hard to call. The germline V gene encodes CDR1 GTSNPN and CDR2 SVGIG (reference sequence). The ends were cut back, 2 bases at V and 5 bases at J, with 15 bases in the middle. This CDR3 spans 14 amino acids. In nucleotides, the CDR3 is TGTGCCTGGAGTAGACCCGGGCTTAGGACTGAAGCTTTCTTT. It translates to CAWSRPGLRTEAFF.

V gene TRBV7-9 combines with J gene TRBJ2-1; D not resolved. Per the germline V gene, CDR1 is SEHNR and CDR2 is FQNEAQ (reference sequence). CDR3 length equals 13 residues. V was cut by 6 bases and J by 3 bases, with 9 bases left in between. Written as DNA, the CDR3 is TGTGCCAGCAGGTTCCCTGGCTACAATGAGCAGTTCTTC. Protein: CASRFPGYNEQFF.

The chain recombines TRBV7-2 with TRBJ2-5, with a tentative D call TRBD2 (6 bases). The CDR3 has 14 residues. Trimming stripped 5 bases from V and 3 bases from J, with 13 bases between. In germline, CDR1 is SGHTA, CDR2 FQGNSA. This chain's CDR3 is CASSSVGGEETQYF. The CDR3 bases are TGTGCCAGCAGCAGTGTCGGGGGAGAAGAGACCCAGTACTTC.

The chain carries TRBV28 and TRBJ1-1; perhaps TRBD1 as D (6 bases). Germline lookup yields CDR1 MDHEN and CDR2 SYDVKM. The CDR3 spans 13 residues. V lost 7 bases, J lost 7 bases, and 16 bases lay in between. The CDR3 DNA sequence: TGTGCCAGCACCCCGACAGGAACGGGTGAAGCTTTCTTT. As protein: CASTPTGTGEAFF.

The J gene is TRBJ2-7, the V gene TRBV7-9; weak D call: TRBD2 (5 bases). Germline CDR1 is SEHNR and CDR2 is FQNEAQ (reference sequence). This CDR3 spans 14 amino acids. Trimming left V 5 bases short and J 6 bases short, with 17 bases between. This CDR3 reads CASSRGEFSGEQYV. As DNA, the CDR3 is TGTGCCAGCAGCCGTGGCGAGTTCAGCGGCGAGCAGTACGTC.

The chain employs TRBV6-5 and TRBJ1-3, with D maybe TRBD1 (6 bases). V shed 2 bases and J shed 2 bases, with 13 bases lying between them. The CDR3 sequence is 16 residues long. Germline CDR1 reads MNHEY; CDR2 reads SVGAGI. Here the CDR3 reads CASSYRIQGTGNTIYF. Written as DNA, the CDR3 is TGTGCCAGCAGTTACCGTATACAGGGTACTGGAAACACCATATATTTT.

This clone appeared a few times. This rearrangement joins TRBV6-6 to TRBJ2-1, with 8 bases aligning to TRBD2. The ends lost 2 bases at V and 5 bases at J; junction bases unmatched: 8. CDR1 and CDR2 (germline): MNHNY, SVGAGI (reference sequence). The CDR3 is 16 amino acids. DNA of the CDR3: TGTGCCAGCAGTTACAAGACTAGCGTCGTAGACAATGAGCAGTTCTTC. It yields the protein CASSYKTSVVDNEQFF.

Turning to this clone: The germline gene is not matched at one end of the junction; a read error may be the cause. Other nucleotide sequences in the sample specify the same CDR3. The gene calls are TRBV30 and TRBJ1-4; 7 positions agree with TRBD1. This CDR3 contains 13 residues. Germline V lookup: CDR1 GTSNPN, CDR2 SVGIG (reference sequence). The CDR3 loop is CAWSEGAGEKLFF. CDR3 nucleotide sequence: TGTGCCTGGAGTGAGGGGGCGGGTGAAAAACTATTTTTT.

This sequence joins TRBV29-1 and TRBJ2-1; D may be TRBD2 (7 bases). The CDR3 runs 12 residues. Germline V gives CDR1 SQVTM, CDR2 ANQGSEA. V lost 4 bases to trimming and J lost 6 bases, with 10 bases between them. CDR3 amino acids: CSVVGGANEQFF. CDR3 nucleotides: TGCAGCGTTGTGGGGGGGGCCAATGAGCAGTTCTTC.

The chain links TRBV5-6 to TRBJ1-1, with 7 bases aligning to TRBD1. The trim removed 3 bases at V and 3 bases at J, leaving 8 bases unmatched. The CDR3 is 15 amino acids. Germline V gene lookup returns CDR1 SGHDT and CDR2 YYEEEE. CDR3 DNA: TGTGCCAGCAGCTGGTGGACAGGACGAGACACTGAAGCTTTCTTT. This translates into CASSWWTGRDTEAFF.